The source of this TCR beta chain is a study of T-cell memory formation after mild COVID-19 (dated by TCRdb to about 2021). Describing the broader study: Most TCR sequence clusters were specific to one of the two donors. Two young, previously healthy adult volunteers, one female and one male, were included in the cohort. T-cell clones expanding and contracting after mild COVID-19 in a couple of donors were tracked by longitudinal TCRalpha and TCRbeta repertoire sequencing.

The V end gives up 2 bases and the J end 3 bases, leaving 9 bases in the junction not matched to a gene. Based on the germline V gene, the CDR1 and CDR2 sequences are SGHRS and YFSETQ. Taken from cysteine to phenylalanine, the CDR3 has 16 residues. CDR3 DNA is the only sequence kept; it has 48 bases, read in frame from the first base. Ficoll-Paque density gradient centrifugation was the method used to isolate PBMCs. The sequencing machine was an Illumina NovaSeq 6000. TCRalpha and TCRbeta cDNA libraries were built by 5'RACE with constant-segment primers, adding sample barcodes and unique molecular identifiers. Trizol reagent was used to extract RNA from every sample. Libraries were amplified in two PCR steps, with a second sample barcode and Illumina TruSeq adapters added in the second step. Libraries were sequenced on an Illumina NovaSeq with 2 x 150 bp paired-end reads. Per the authors' processing: Reads were demultiplexed and collapsed into UMI-guided consensus sequences with migec v1.2.7. Using mixcr v2.1.11, UMI consensuses were aligned to TRA and TRB V and J templates and then assembled into clonotypes. A clonotype was counted as expanded or contracted only if both edgeR and NoisET called the change significant, with noise models trained on biological replicates. For edgeR calls, the thresholds were a false discovery rate-adjusted p below 0.01 and a log2 fold-change of 1. As an exploratory analysis of dynamics, max-normalized trajectories of the 1000 most abundant clonotypes were examined with PCA combined with hierarchical clustering. Separately sequenced CD4+ and CD8+ repertoires were used to assign a CD4 or CD8 phenotype to each responding clone. In TCRdb, the public reads were trimmed at Q25 with fastp and aligned with MiXCR, with productive beta chains retained. CDR3 protein duplicates are merged, each entry listing the most common genes and DNA. These V and J calls derive from TCRdb rather than the authors' analysis. Recorded for this sample are a few hundred thousand distinct CDR3 sequences; 21% of them occurred a single time. Around 12% of the sample rests with the top ten.

What the research found in general, with its limitations: The detection of some responding clones in pre-infection memory suggests that pre-existing cross-reactive memory T cells joined the SARS-CoV-2 response. Contracting CD4+ clones turned up mainly in the CM and EM memory subsets, whereas EMRA was where CD8+ clones were enriched. Whether the second-wave clones peaking on day 37 were SARS-CoV-2 specific was not confirmed. Clones contracting from day 15 to 85 had balanced CD4/CD8 phenotypes, while a second wave expanding from day 15 to 37 was biased towards CD4+. The study covered only two mild cases, and larger cohorts including severe cases with pre-infection samples were considered necessary.

This clonotype was counted only a few times. Its antigen specificity is not known. No quality values exist for individual bases; no much larger clone is one base distant. The material sequenced was PBMCs or a T cell subset sorted from them (not recorded which). The V and J genes are TRBV5-1 and TRBJ1-1, with 8 bases aligning to TRBD1. The sequence was collected from an adult woman who had mild COVID-19 (a few samples of this study predate the infection). The sample titles of this study are shuffled in the database, so cell type and time point are left out; the donor was told from shared clones. The CDR3 protein is CASSFRRQGRDTEAFF. The nucleotide sequence is given as TGCGCCAGCAGCTTCAGGCGACAGGGGAGAGACACTGAAGCTTTCTTT.